This T cell receptor beta chain was profiled in a study of Ad26.COV2.S vaccination and SARS-CoV-2 variants. Sequencing used immunoSEQ multiplex PCR; TCRdb keeps in-frame clones, though not all of them. The sample gives around 250,000 clones, around 90% of which show up once; about 2.8% is in the top ten. Treatment defined: some 20 received Ad26.COV2.S at low or high dose, single or two shots; about 5 received placebo; per-sample allocation not given. Sampling occurred on day 63 after the first vaccine or placebo injection. The CDR3 extends over 17 amino acids. Trimming took 4 bases from V and 0 from J, leaving 19 bases between them. This clone came up once.

This chain joins TRBV5-3 and TRBJ1-1; possibly TRBD1 for D (6 bases). TRBV5-3 is known as an ORF, though its function is uncertain. The receptor was derived from a person between 18 and 65 years old who received the Ad26.COV2.S COVID-19 vaccine or a placebo. The source was peripheral blood, collected in a trial of Ad26.COV2.S vaccine versus placebo. CDR3 sequence (DNA): TGTGCCAGAAGCCCCGGACAGCAACCTTTTATGAACACTGAAGCTTTCTTT. Its translation is CARSPGQQPFMNTEAFF.